A single sample gave rise to the 32 T cell receptor beta chains below, sequenced in a study of T cells after yellow fever vaccination. Each CDR3 protein gets one entry after TCRdb re-called the 5' RACE reads with MiXCR. The data show 400,000 or so distinct CDR3 sequences, approximately 5.7% seen once. The sample consisted of PBMCs, taken 5 days after the yellow fever booster vaccination. These receptors all come from a man aged 25 to 45 who received the YFV17D yellow fever vaccine.

The table lists this clonotype with a few counts. The rearrangement uses TRBV6-5 and TRBJ1-1, with a tentative D call TRBD1 (5 bases). Germline CDR1 MNHEY, CDR2 SVGAGI. The CDR3 length is 14 residues. Trimming shortened V by 0 bases and J by 11 bases, and 16 bases separated the two germline ends. The CDR3 bases are TGTGCCAGCAGTTACTCTAGGTCGGCTTCAGGGGCTTTCTTT. Translation: CASSYSRSASGAFF.

This clonotype appeared a single time. Here the CDR3 omits its conserved ending phenylalanine or tryptophan, so a read error is the likely source. It is unclear where the CDR3 begins or ends on the DNA, so no DNA is shown, and the CDR3 is as TCRdb lists it. The chain uses TRBV21-1 and TRBJ2-1; the table's D call, TRBD1, was not checked against the DNA. TRBV21-1 constitutes a pseudogene. The CDR3 spans 11 residues, counting both ends. CDR3 in amino acids: CGRGSGNEQFL.

This clonotype was seen a handful of times. CDR3 region: CSPHSYGGEGYEQYF. The CDR3 region has the DNA TGCAGTCCACATTCATACGGGGGAGAGGGCTACGAGCAGTACTTC. This chain uses TRBV20-1 with TRBJ2-7, with D maybe TRBD2 (6 bases). Germline V gene data show CDR1 as DFQATT and CDR2 as SNEGSKA (reference sequence). V was shortened by 8 bases and J by 3 bases, with 23 bases between the two germline ends. The CDR3 is 15 amino acids.

This clonotype was detected ten times or more. The V call is TRBV20-1, the J call TRBJ2-1; 8 bases are a match to TRBD2. Losses at the gene ends were 6 bases for V and 4 bases for J; bases not matched to a gene: 8. This CDR3 has 14 amino acids. CDR1 is DFQATT, CDR2 SNEGSKA, per germline (reference sequence). In DNA, the CDR3 is TGCAGTGCAACGCCGGGACTAGTTTACAATGAGCAGTTCTTC. It translates to CSATPGLVYNEQFF.

A few counts support this clonotype. For the CDR3, the DNA is TGCGCCAGCAGCTTCCTTATGACTAGCGGGAGATCTAATGAGCAGTTCTTC. This codes for CASSFLMTSGRSNEQFF. The chain uses TRBV5-1 and TRBJ2-1, with TRBD2 identical over 12 bases. Germline CDR1 and CDR2: SGHRS and YFSETQ. The CDR3 has 17 residues. Trimming at V came to 2 bases and at J to 7 bases, leaving 10 bases not matched to a gene. Variable domain in full (rest from reference TRBV5-1 and TRBJ2-1): KAGVTQTPRYLIKTRGQQVTLSCSPISGHRSVSWYQQTPGQGLQFLFEYFSETQRNKGNFPGRFSGRQFSNSRSEMNVSTLELGDSALYLCASSFLMTSGRSNEQFFGPGTRLTVL.

Ten or more counts support this clonotype. V gene TRBV12-3 or TRBV12-4 combines with J gene TRBJ2-7; TRBD2 agrees at 11 bases. The CDR3 length is 15 residues. V was clipped by 5 bases and J by 4 bases; unmatched bases: 7. CDR3 in amino acids: CASSRETSGSYEQYF. The CDR3, as DNA: TGTGCCAGCAGTAGAGAAACTAGCGGGAGTTACGAGCAGTACTTC.

This clonotype came up many times. The V gene is TRBV12-3 or TRBV12-4, the J gene TRBJ1-2; no clear D. This CDR3 is built from 13 residues. V was cut by 5 bases and J by 2 bases, with 9 bases left in between. The DNA of the CDR3 is TGTGCCAGCAGTCAGTTGGAGAACTATGGCTACACCTTC. This encodes CASSQLENYGYTF.

The chain recombines TRBV11-2 with TRBJ2-7; unclear D gene. The CDR3 is made up of 15 amino acids. Germline V gives CDR1 SGHAT, CDR2 FQNNGV. The V gene lost 2 bases and the J gene lost 2 bases, with 13 bases spanning the gap. The CDR3 reads CASSLSRREAYEQYF. The CDR3 region has the DNA TGTGCCAGCAGCTTAAGTCGTCGCGAAGCCTACGAGCAGTACTTC.

Ten or more counts support this clonotype. DNA of the CDR3: TGTGCCACCCCCCTGACAAATTCAACTCCCGGGACAGGGGATGATGAGCAGTTCTTC. Translation gives CATPLTNSTPGTGDDEQFF. The gene calls are TRBV12-3 or TRBV12-4 and TRBJ2-1; TRBD1 matches at 10 bases. This CDR3 has 19 residues. Unmatched junction bases numbered 26, after V lost 10 bases and J lost 8 bases.

This clonotype appeared a few times. The V call is TRBV20-1, the J call TRBJ2-7; 10 bases map to TRBD2. The CDR3 has 13 amino acids. CDR1 and CDR2 from the germline V gene are DFQATT and SNEGSKA (reference sequence). The CDR3 here is CSKLAGKTYEQYF. CDR3 coding DNA: TGCAGCAAACTAGCGGGAAAAACCTACGAGCAGTACTTC.

This clonotype was seen at least ten times. The CDR3 DNA reads TGCAGCGTTGAGCGGACACTTAACAATGAGCAGTTCTTC. It encodes CSVERTLNNEQFF. V usage is TRBV29-1 and J usage is TRBJ2-1; D is possibly TRBD1 (5 bases). The V and J ends lost 3 bases and 5 bases respectively, with 11 bases between them. The CDR3 consists of 13 residues. Per the germline V gene, CDR1 is SQVTM and CDR2 is ANQGSEA.

This clonotype was recorded at least ten times. The chain recombines TRBV27 with TRBJ2-3, with D uncertain. Germline loops: CDR1 MNHEY, CDR2 SMNVEV (reference sequence). V was shortened by 4 bases and J by 0 bases, with 8 bases between the two germline ends. There are 14 residues in the CDR3. The CDR3 is CASSSPASTDTQYF. The CDR3 bases are TGTGCCAGCAGTTCCCCAGCTAGCACAGATACGCAGTATTTT.

The V and J genes are TRBV12-3 or TRBV12-4 and TRBJ2-5; 8 nucleotides line up with TRBD2. The CDR3 is 16 amino acids. J was trimmed by 1 base and V by 6 bases; bases with no gene match: 10. The CDR3 DNA reads TGTGCCAGCAGCTCCGGGAGCGGGAGACTCCAAGAGACCCAGTACTTC. It is translated as CASSSGSGRLQETQYF.

Many counts were recorded for this clonotype. V and J are TRBV7-9 and TRBJ2-3; D is undetermined. The germline CDR1 and CDR2 sequences are SEHNR and FQNEAQ (reference sequence). V shed 5 bases and J shed 4 bases, with 4 bases lying between them. The CDR3 is 11 amino acids. The CDR3, as DNA: TGTGCCAGCAGCACGGCAGATACGCAGTATTTT. This sequence encodes CASSTADTQYF.

The V call is TRBV4-3, the J call TRBJ2-3; 9 bases map to TRBD2. With 3 bases clipped from V and 2 bases from J, the junction kept 15 bases outside the gene matches. CDR3 length: 19 amino acids. Germline V gene lookup returns CDR1 LGHNA and CDR2 YSLEER. The CDR3 DNA reads TGCGCCAGCAGCCAGATCGCACTGACTAGCGGATGGGTCACAGATACGCAGTATTTT. Its protein product is CASSQIALTSGWVTDTQYF.

This clonotype was seen a handful of times. CDR3 protein: CATAGAGDTQYF. DNA for the CDR3: TGTGCCACGGCGGGGGCAGGGGATACGCAGTATTTT. J is TRBJ2-3 and V is TRBV24-1; TRBD2 might be the D (7 bases). This CDR3 is built from 12 residues. Germline V gives CDR1 KGHDR, CDR2 SFDVKD. The germline V and J ends were trimmed by 10 bases and 6 bases, with 13 bases remaining between them.

This clonotype was counted many times. V and J are TRBV7-2 and TRBJ1-5; a possible D gene is TRBD1 (5 bases). Germline loops: CDR1 SGHTA, CDR2 FQGNSA. V was clipped by 3 bases and J by 7 bases, with 10 bases between them. This CDR3 contains 13 residues. The CDR3: CASSFGGGQPQHF. In DNA form, the CDR3 reads TGTGCCAGCAGCTTTGGGGGGGGACAGCCCCAGCATTTT.

The chain combines TRBV6-5 with TRBJ1-1; D unclear. The ends were cut back, 4 bases at V and 3 bases at J, with 12 bases in the middle. The CDR3 sequence is 14 residues long. Germline V gives CDR1 MNHEY, CDR2 SVGAGI. The DNA of the CDR3 is TGTGCCAGCAGTTTCGCGGGCGCGGACACTGAAGCTTTCTTT. Its protein product is CASSFAGADTEAFF.

This rearrangement joins TRBV12-3 or TRBV12-4 to TRBJ2-3; unclear D gene. Trimming cost V 6 bases and J 6 bases, with 13 bases left between them. The CDR3 consists of 13 residues. The CDR3 nucleotides read TGTGCCAGCAGAGATCTCCCCGCGGATACGCAGTATTTT. Its protein product is CASRDLPADTQYF.

The chain recombines TRBV10-3 with TRBJ2-1, with TRBD2 identical over 8 bases. Germline CDR1 and CDR2: ENHRY and SYGVKD. The CDR3 spans 19 residues. V trimming: 2 bases; J trimming: 2 bases; junction bases outside the gene matches: 14. The CDR3 bases are TGTGCCATCAGTGAGCCCGGGGGGGGGCTAGGGACTACCTACAATGAGCAGTTCTTC. It yields the protein CAISEPGGGLGTTYNEQFF.

The rearrangement uses TRBV20-1 and TRBJ2-5; possible D gene TRBD1, 5 bases. This CDR3 has 14 residues. V lost 5 bases and J lost 1, with 14 bases in between. Germline lookup yields CDR1 DFQATT and CDR2 SNEGSKA (reference sequence). The CDR3: CSAGTTVPQETQYF. Written as DNA, the CDR3 is TGCAGTGCTGGCACGACAGTCCCCCAAGAGACCCAGTACTTC.

The table lists this clonotype with many counts. This chain joins TRBV29-1 and TRBJ2-5; 11 bases match TRBD2. CDR1 SQVTM and CDR2 ANQGSEA come from the germline V gene. V lost 4 bases to trimming and J lost 5 bases; unmatched junction nucleotides: 12. The CDR3 has 16 amino acids. CDR3 DNA sequence: TGCAGCGTTGCCGGGACTAGCGGTTCTCTGGGGGAGACCCAGTACTTC. The encoded protein is CSVAGTSGSLGETQYF.

As concerns this clonotype: A single base separates this from a much larger clone, so it may be a read error. The CDR3 ends on some other residue instead of the conserved phenylalanine or tryptophan, so this is likely a read error. The chain employs TRBV7-2 and TRBJ2-1; 10 bases match TRBD2. CDR1 and CDR2 (germline): SGHTA, FQGNSA. This CDR3 contains 16 residues. J was trimmed by 7 bases and V by 2 bases; bases with no gene match: 8. The CDR3 protein is CASSLLFASGRNEQFL. CDR3 DNA: TGTGCCAGCAGCTTATTGTTTGCTAGCGGGAGAAATGAGCAGTTCCTC.

This clonotype has a handful of counts. The chain employs TRBV29-1 and TRBJ1-2; D possibly corresponds to TRBD1 (6 bases). There are 10 residues in the CDR3. Germline-derived CDR1 and CDR2 are SQVTM and ANQGSEA. With 4 bases removed from V and 7 bases from J, the gap between germline ends came to 7 bases. The CDR3 sequence is CSVATGGYTF. DNA of the CDR3: TGCAGCGTTGCGACAGGTGGCTACACCTTC. Using reference TRBV29-1 and TRBJ1-2 for the parts outside the CDR3, the full variable domain is SAVISQKPSRDICQRGTSLTIQCQVDSQVTMMFWYRQQPGQSLTLIATANQGSEATYESGFVIDKFPISRPNLTFSTLTVSNMSPEDSSIYLCSVATGGYTFGSGTRLTVV.

This clonotype occurred a few times. This chain connects TRBV3-1 to TRBJ2-3, with D maybe TRBD1 (5 bases). The CDR3 has 14 amino acids. Trimming pared 4 bases from V and 3 bases from J, leaving 11 bases between. Germline V gene lookup returns CDR1 LGHDT and CDR2 YNNKEL (reference sequence). CDR3 in amino acids: CASSPPRQTDTQYF. The CDR3 coding sequence is TGTGCCAGCAGCCCCCCCCGACAGACAGATACGCAGTATTTT.

This clonotype was counted at least ten times. The chain recombines TRBV29-1 with TRBJ1-1; D is perhaps TRBD1 (5 bases). V lost 3 bases, J lost 5 bases, and 22 bases lay in between. The CDR3 loop spans 16 amino acids. Germline V gene data show CDR1 as SQVTM and CDR2 as ANQGSEA. The CDR3 loop is CSVEGGMVVGETEAFF. The CDR3 nucleotides read TGCAGCGTTGAGGGCGGGATGGTTGTAGGGGAAACTGAAGCTTTCTTT.

In this sample, this clonotype turned up many times. The V and J genes are TRBV28 and TRBJ1-1; D might be TRBD1 (6 bases). The length of the CDR3 is 15 residues. The V end lost 5 bases, the J end lost 2 bases, and 15 bases lay between the germline ends. Germline V gene sequence: CDR1 MDHEN, CDR2 SYDVKM. CDR3 in DNA: TGTGCCAGCAGTCTGAATGGGGGCCGTAACACTGAAGCTTTCTTT. This sequence encodes CASSLNGGRNTEAFF. The full variable domain, completed using reference TRBV28 and TRBJ1-1, is DVKVTQSSRYLVKRTGEKVFLECVQDMDHENMFWYRQDPGLGLRLIYFSYDVKMKEKGDIPEGYSVSREKKERFSLILESASTNQTSMYLCASSLNGGRNTEAFFGQGTRLTVV.

This clonotype was detected ten times or more. V is TRBV5-6 and J is TRBJ2-5; TRBD1 matches 7 bases. CDR1 and CDR2 from the germline V gene are SGHDT and YYEEEE. After removal of 5 bases from V and 7 bases from J, the junction contained 11 bases not matched to a gene. This CDR3 region has 14 residues. DNA of the CDR3: TGTGCCAGCAGACTAAGACAGGGCTCAGGGACCCAGTACTTC. It yields the protein CASRLRQGSGTQYF.

This clonotype was seen only a few times. This rearrangement joins TRBV7-8 to TRBJ2-7; D may correspond to TRBD1 or TRBD2 (5 bases each). Looked up from germline, CDR1 is SGHVS and CDR2 is FQNEAQ. The V gene lost 1 base and the J gene lost 2 bases, with 12 bases spanning the gap. The CDR3 loop spans 15 amino acids. In nucleotides, the CDR3 is TGTGCCAGCAGCTTAGGGGGAGACAGAGCCTACGAGCAGTACTTC. Residues: CASSLGGDRAYEQYF. Based on the CDR3 plus reference TRBV7-8 and TRBJ2-7, the full variable domain is GAGVSQSPRYKVAKRGQDVALRCDPISGHVSLFWYQQALGQGPEFLTYFQNEAQLDKSGLPSDRFFAERPEGSVSTLKIQRTQQEDSAVYLCASSLGGDRAYEQYFGPGTRLTVT.

This clonotype was seen a few times. The chain couples TRBV19 to TRBJ2-3; D unresolved. The CDR3 loop spans 15 amino acids. V gave up 7 bases and J gave up 0 bases, with 14 bases separating them. Per the germline V gene, CDR1 is LNHDA and CDR2 is SQIVND (reference sequence). This CDR3 reads CASTFAATSTDTQYF. The CDR3 DNA reads TGTGCCAGTACTTTTGCGGCTACTAGCACAGATACGCAGTATTTT.

This clonotype was observed a handful of times. The V gene is TRBV30, the J gene TRBJ1-3, with D possibly matching TRBD1 (5 bases). The CDR3 has 13 amino acids. Trimming took off 2 bases at V and 5 bases at J, with 10 bases between the two ends. Germline V CDR1 and CDR2: GTSNPN, SVGIG (reference sequence). CDR3 DNA: TGTGCCTGGAGTCCTGACAGACGAAACACCATATATTTT. Amino acid sequence: CAWSPDRRNTIYF.

This clonotype has only a few counts. This sequence joins TRBV7-6 and TRBJ2-6; 10 nucleotides align to TRBD2. Germline-derived CDR1 and CDR2 are SGHVS and FNYEAQ. The CDR3 totals 19 residues. Unmatched junction bases numbered 6, after V lost 1 base and J lost 0 bases. CDR3 coding DNA: TGTGCCAGCAGCTTAGTCAGCGGGAGGGCCGTCTCTGGGGCCAACGTCCTGACTTTC. The encoded protein is CASSLVSGRAVSGANVLTF.